A single sample is the source of the 32 T cell receptor beta chains below, sequenced in a study of chemoradiotherapy in HPV16-positive cancers. This table comes from immunoSEQ multiplex PCR, and its TCRdb copy is limited to in-frame clones, with some not included. The sample has 20,000 to 25,000 clones; approximately 90% are singletons. This sample comprised blood, obtained from a patient who underwent chemoradiotherapy. These receptors all stem from a human donor with HPV-associated anogenital cancer.

This clone appeared once. The chain has TRBV23-1 and TRBJ1-2; D is unresolved. TRBV23-1 carries the ORF label, with uncertain function. The CDR3 extends over 17 amino acids. The V gene lost 0 bases and the J gene lost 0 bases, with 14 bases spanning the gap. CDR3 DNA sequence: TGCGCCAGCAGTCAATCTCCGGGCGGAATTTCTAACTATGGCTACACCTTC. Translation: CASSQSPGGISNYGYTF.

The CDR3 nucleotides read TGTGCCAGCAGGAGAACCGGGACAGAAAACACTGAAGCTTTCTTT. Translating it yields CASRRTGTENTEAFF. The chain has TRBV6-5 and TRBJ1-1, with 7 bases fitting TRBD1. Trimming cost V 6 bases and J 2 bases; bases outside gene matches: 9. This CDR3 is built from 15 residues. Germline-derived CDR1 and CDR2 are MNHEY and SVGAGI.

In its sample, this clone was seen a few times. The chain carries TRBV5-6 and TRBJ2-1; D ambiguous. From germline, CDR1 is SGHDT and CDR2 YYEEEE. CDR3 size: 12 residues. With 1 base removed from V and 5 bases from J, the gap between germline ends came to 4 bases. The CDR3 here is CASSLPDNEQFF. Here the CDR3 DNA reads TGTGCCAGCAGCTTGCCGGACAATGAGCAGTTCTTC.

J is TRBJ2-5 and V is TRBV7-6; TRBD2 matches 13 bases. CDR3 size: 19 residues. Germline CDR1 is SGHVS and CDR2 is FNYEAQ. After removal of 4 bases from V and 2 bases from J, the junction contained 13 bases not matched to a gene. The CDR3 DNA reads as TGTGCCAGCAGCTCTGGACTAGCGGGGGTCCTAAAAACTCAAGAGACCCAGTACTTC. As protein: CASSSGLAGVLKTQETQYF.

The rearrangement joins TRBV5-6 to TRBJ2-7; either TRBD1 or TRBD2 may fit D (5 bases each). Per the germline V gene, CDR1 is SGHDT and CDR2 is YYEEEE. Between the trimmed V and J ends, which lost 4 bases and 0 bases, there was a span of 11 bases. The CDR3 is 14 residues long. The CDR3: CASSLSGTSYEQYF. The CDR3, as DNA: TGTGCCAGCAGCCTCTCCGGGACCTCCTACGAGCAGTACTTC.

The rearrangement joins TRBV18 to TRBJ1-1; D might be TRBD1 (5 bases). This CDR3 is built from 14 residues. CDR1 KGHSH and CDR2 LQKENI come from the germline V gene. The V and J ends lost 3 bases and 1 base respectively, with 9 bases between them. CDR3 DNA: TGTGCCAGCTCACCCCCAGGGACGAACACTGAAGCTTTCTTT. Amino acid sequence: CASSPPGTNTEAFF.

This clone was seen only once. This sequence joins TRBV11-2 and TRBJ2-5; 9 positions agree with TRBD1. Germline V lookup: CDR1 SGHAT, CDR2 FQNNGV. The J segment lost 3 bases and the V segment lost 5 bases, leaving 4 bases of the junction unmatched. This CDR3 contains 14 residues. The CDR3, as DNA: TGTGCCAGCAGCACTGGGGACAGGGAAGAGACCCAGTACTTC. Its protein product is CASSTGDREETQYF.

As regards this clone: The same CDR3 can be traced to other DNA sequences in this sample. The rearrangement links TRBV5-4 to TRBJ1-4; TRBD1 is a possible D gene (5 bases). The CDR3 covers 15 residues. Per the germline V gene, CDR1 is SGHNT and CDR2 is YYREEE (reference sequence). Trimming took off 5 bases at V and 3 bases at J, with 14 bases between the two ends. CDR3 sequence reads: CASSSPGMANEKLFF. For the CDR3, the DNA is TGTGCCAGCAGTTCCCCAGGGATGGCTAATGAAAAACTGTTTTTT.

The rearrangement joins TRBV5-1 to TRBJ1-1; possible D gene TRBD1, 5 bases. Per the germline V gene, CDR1 is SGHRS and CDR2 is YFSETQ. The CDR3 has 17 residues. The ends were cut back, 1 base at V and 4 bases at J, with 20 bases in the middle. CDR3 bases: TGCGCCAGCAGCTTGTCGGACAATGGGGGTGTAGGCACTGAAGCTTTCTTT. Translating gives CASSLSDNGGVGTEAFF.

V is TRBV29-1 and J is TRBJ1-2, with no clear D. Germline values: CDR1 SQVTM, CDR2 ANQGSEA. Trimming shortened V by 4 bases and J by 1 base, and 7 bases separated the two germline ends. The CDR3 has 12 amino acids. CDR3 nucleotides: TGCAGCGTTGCGGGGAATAACTATGGCTACACCTTC. It specifies CSVAGNNYGYTF. The full variable domain, its missing parts supplied by reference TRBV29-1 and TRBJ1-2, is SAVISQKPSRDICQRGTSLTIQCQVDSQVTMMFWYRQQPGQSLTLIATANQGSEATYESGFVIDKFPISRPNLTFSTLTVSNMSPEDSSIYLCSVAGNNYGYTFGSGTRLTVV.

The CDR3 bases are TGCGCCAGCAGCTTGGGACAGGGTGGCGAGCAGTACTTC. Translated, it gives CASSLGQGGEQYF. This chain joins TRBV5-1 and TRBJ2-7; 7 bases match TRBD1. This CDR3 spans 13 amino acids. The V and J ends lost 0 bases and 6 bases, in that order; junction bases with no gene match: 3. The germline gives CDR1 SGHRS, CDR2 YFSETQ. Full variable domain (outside the CDR3, taken from reference TRBV5-1 and TRBJ2-7): KAGVTQTPRYLIKTRGQQVTLSCSPISGHRSVSWYQQTPGQGLQFLFEYFSETQRNKGNFPGRFSGRQFSNSRSEMNVSTLELGDSALYLCASSLGQGGEQYFGPGTRLTVT.

V usage is TRBV30 and J usage is TRBJ1-5; 10 bases match TRBD1. Germline assignment: CDR1 GTSNPN and CDR2 SVGIG (reference sequence). Germline trimming cut 5 bases from V and 7 bases from J; bases unmatched to any gene: 2. The length of the CDR3 is 12 residues. CDR3 bases: TGTGCCTGGGACAGGGGGCAACAGCCCCAGCATTTT. It translates to CAWDRGQQPQHF. The entire variable domain, with the rest obtained from reference TRBV30 and TRBJ1-5, is as follows: SQTIHQWPATLVQPVGSPLSLECTVEGTSNPNLYWYRQAAGRGLQLLFYSVGIGQISSEVPQNLSASRPQDRQFILSSKKLLLSDSGFYLCAWDRGQQPQHFGDGTRLSIL.

The genes are TRBV4-2 and TRBJ2-3; 12 bases are a match to TRBD2. The CDR3 length is 19 residues. Trimming at V came to 0 bases and at J to 2 bases, leaving 9 bases not matched to a gene. Germline V gives CDR1 LGHNA, CDR2 YNFKEQ. The CDR3 protein is CASSQEPGLAGGSTDTQYF. CDR3 in DNA: TGTGCCAGCAGCCAAGAACCAGGGCTAGCGGGGGGGTCCACAGATACGCAGTATTTT.

The chain combines TRBV9 with TRBJ2-3, with 8 bases that match TRBD2. Germline assignment: CDR1 SGDLS and CDR2 YYNGEE. CDR3 size: 16 residues. Trimming cost V 0 bases and J 5 bases; bases outside gene matches: 8. CDR3 sequence: CASSVVSGGAEDTQYF. CDR3 nucleotide sequence: TGTGCCAGCAGCGTAGTCTCGGGGGGGGCCGAAGATACGCAGTATTTT.

The chain uses TRBV5-4 and TRBJ1-1; D remains ambiguous. V was trimmed by 1 base and J by 0 bases, leaving 1 base between them. The CDR3 loop spans 12 amino acids. The germline CDR1 and CDR2 sequences are SGHNT and YYREEE (reference sequence). The CDR3 coding sequence is TGTGCCAGCAGCTTGCTGAACACTGAAGCTTTCTTT. Amino acids: CASSLLNTEAFF. The variable domain in full, with the rest retrieved from reference TRBV5-4 and TRBJ1-1, is ETGVTQSPTHLIKTRGQQVTLRCSSQSGHNTVSWYQQALGQGPQFIFQYYREEENGRGNFPPRFSGLQFPNYSSELNVNALELDDSALYLCASSLLNTEAFFGQGTRLTVV.

This clone was detected only once. One junction end does not reproduce the germline sequence, and a read error may be involved. DNA of the CDR3: TGTGCCAGCAACTTGCGGTATCGCAGGGGGGGGTCATATGGCTACACCTTC. As protein: CASNLRYRRGGSYGYTF. The J gene is TRBJ1-2, the V gene TRBV5-5, with TRBD1 matching 7 bases. The CDR3 has 17 amino acids. Germline lookup yields CDR1 SGHKS and CDR2 YYEKEE (reference sequence).

The J gene is TRBJ2-2, the V gene TRBV7-9; no definite D call. From germline, CDR1 is SEHNR and CDR2 FQNEAQ (reference sequence). V was cut by 5 bases and J by 4 bases, with 11 bases left in between. The CDR3 sequence is 14 residues long. DNA of the CDR3: TGTGCCAGCAGCCCCTCCCGGGCCACCGGGGAGCTGTTTTTT. Residues: CASSPSRATGELFF.

This chain joins TRBV5-4 and TRBJ1-1; D possibly corresponds to TRBD1 (5 bases). The ends were cut back, 4 bases at V and 1 base at J, with 17 bases in the middle. Per germline, CDR1 SGHNT and CDR2 YYREEE (reference sequence). The CDR3 extends over 16 amino acids. The CDR3 nucleotides read TGTGCCAGCAGCGGGATCGGGACGGCTAGGAACACTGAAGCTTTCTTT. Its protein is CASSGIGTARNTEAFF. Looking up the rest from reference TRBV5-4 and TRBJ1-1 gives the full variable domain: ETGVTQSPTHLIKTRGQQVTLRCSSQSGHNTVSWYQQALGQGPQFIFQYYREEENGRGNFPPRFSGLQFPNYSSELNVNALELDDSALYLCASSGIGTARNTEAFFGQGTRLTVV.

The chain carries TRBV18 and TRBJ1-2, with D hard to call. CDR3 length equals 16 residues. Germline CDR1 is KGHSH and CDR2 is LQKENI. The germline V and J ends were trimmed by 2 bases and 3 bases, with 16 bases remaining between them. The CDR3 DNA is TGTGCCAGCTCACCAGGTTTAACAGAACGATACTATGGCTACACCTTC. It yields the protein CASSPGLTERYYGYTF.

This sequence joins TRBV18 and TRBJ1-1; TRBD1 matches 8 bases. The V segment lost 3 bases and the J segment 0 bases; nucleotides outside the gene matches: 6. The germline CDR1 and CDR2 sequences are KGHSH and LQKENI. This CDR3 is built from 16 residues. CDR3 nucleotides: TGTGCCAGCTCACCGCAGGGGGCAGGGGTGAACACTGAAGCTTTCTTT. Translating it yields CASSPQGAGVNTEAFF.

This chain links TRBV30 with TRBJ1-2; TRBD1 agrees at 7 bases. Losses at the gene ends were 2 bases for V and 3 bases for J; bases not matched to a gene: 6. CDR1 is GTSNPN, CDR2 SVGIG, per germline (reference sequence). The CDR3 is 14 amino acids. Written as DNA, the CDR3 is TGTGCCTGGAGTCCGGACAGGCCGTACTATGGCTACACCTTC. Protein: CAWSPDRPYYGYTF.

The rearrangement links TRBV15 to TRBJ2-2; maybe TRBD2 (6 bases). This CDR3 has 16 residues. Trimming stripped 2 bases from V and 8 bases from J, with 18 bases between. The V gene's germline CDR1 is LNHNV and CDR2 YYDKDF (reference sequence). CDR3 sequence: CATSRPGLGYPGELFF. The CDR3 nucleotides read TGTGCCACCAGCAGACCGGGACTGGGGTACCCGGGGGAGCTGTTTTTT.

The chain recombines TRBV5-1 with TRBJ1-1, with D perhaps matching TRBD1 (6 bases). The CDR3 totals 16 residues. Trimming removed 4 bases from V and 6 bases from J, with 22 bases in between. From germline, CDR1 is SGHRS and CDR2 YFSETQ. CDR3 in amino acids: CASSPQGGGLSPEAFF. The CDR3 region has the DNA TGCGCCAGCAGCCCGCAGGGTGGGGGGCTCTCTCCTGAAGCTTTCTTT.

V gene TRBV6-1 combines with J gene TRBJ2-7; the D call may be TRBD1 or TRBD2 (5 bases each). The germline gives CDR1 MNHNS, CDR2 SASEGT. The CDR3 has 12 residues. Trimming shortened V by 6 bases and J by 2 bases, and 8 bases separated the two germline ends. CDR3 in amino acids: CASSRDPYEQYV. CDR3 sequence (DNA): TGTGCCAGCAGCCGGGACCCCTACGAGCAGTACGTC.

This clone was counted once. This chain connects TRBV5-1 to TRBJ2-5; 8 bases fit TRBD2. The DNA end is a closer match to TRBJ2-7, so the J assignment may be wrong. The CDR3 contains 15 residues. From germline, CDR1 is SGHRS and CDR2 YFSETQ. The CDR3: CASSAPPAGAYEQYF. The CDR3 bases are TGCGCCAGCAGCGCCCCTCCAGCGGGGGCCTACGAGCAGTACTTC.

The chain has TRBV19 and TRBJ1-5; D possibly corresponds to TRBD1 (5 bases). The V end lost 7 bases, the J end lost 4 bases, and 14 bases lay between the germline ends. The germline V gene encodes CDR1 LNHDA and CDR2 SQIVND (reference sequence). The CDR3 runs 14 residues. The DNA of the CDR3 is TGTGCCAGTACCGAGGGACGGCGGAATCAGCCCCAGCATTTT. It translates to CASTEGRRNQPQHF.

The rearrangement joins TRBV5-6 to TRBJ2-7; D is possibly TRBD2 (6 bases). CDR3 size: 15 residues. V was cut by 5 bases and J by 3 bases, with 18 bases left in between. The germline V gene has CDR1 SGHDT and CDR2 YYEEEE. Written as DNA, the CDR3 is TGTGCCAGCAGTACGGCCGGGACTGTATTCTACGAGCAGTACGTC. It codes for CASSTAGTVFYEQYV.

This clone appeared once. J is TRBJ1-1 and V is TRBV30; 9 bases line up with TRBD1. Germline V CDR1 and CDR2: GTSNPN, SVGIG (reference sequence). This CDR3 has 14 residues. V shed 7 bases, J shed 4 bases, and the junction held 10 bases outside the gene matches. The CDR3 DNA follows: TGTGCCTCCTCGGACAGGGGTTTCTTCACTGAAGCTTTCTTT. It is translated as CASSDRGFFTEAFF.

The chain couples TRBV6-1 to TRBJ2-1; 7 bases map to TRBD1. This CDR3 spans 12 amino acids. Germline CDR1 and CDR2: MNHNS and SASEGT. V lost 6 bases to trimming and J lost 7 bases; unmatched junction nucleotides: 3. The CDR3: CASRETGNEQFF. The CDR3 nucleotides are TGTGCCAGCAGAGAGACAGGGAATGAGCAGTTCTTC.

A single count supports this clone. This rearrangement joins TRBV2 to TRBJ1-3; no firm D call. In germline, CDR1 is SNHLY, CDR2 FYNNEI. The CDR3 totals 15 residues. Trimming left V 4 bases short and J 1 base short, with 11 bases between. This CDR3 is CASSVGSGSGNTIYF. CDR3 sequence (DNA): TGTGCCAGCAGTGTAGGGTCGGGGTCTGGAAACACCATATATTTT.

The chain is built from TRBV6-5 and TRBJ2-3; D gene uncertain. Trimming shortened V by 7 bases and J by 0 bases, and 11 bases separated the two germline ends. Germline CDR1 MNHEY, CDR2 SVGAGI. This CDR3 region has 14 residues. CDR3 loop: CASKDVSSTDTQYF. Here the CDR3 DNA reads TGTGCCAGCAAGGATGTCTCTAGCACAGATACGCAGTATTTT.

V gene TRBV6-1 combines with J gene TRBJ2-7; D unresolved. CDR3 length: 12 residues. Trimming cost V 4 bases and J 2 bases, with 6 bases left between them. Germline CDR1 is MNHNS and CDR2 is SASEGT. CDR3 residues: CASSGLAYEQYV. The DNA of the CDR3 is TGTGCCAGCAGTGGTTTGGCCTACGAGCAGTACGTC.